The rows below give T cell receptor beta chains drawn from one sample of a study of blood T cell repertoires in COVID-19. Here immunoSEQ multiplex PCR was the method, and the copy in TCRdb shows in-frame clones only, minus some. The table lists 350,000 to 450,000 clones, 85% to 90% of them singletons. The sequenced material came from PBMCs or T cells enriched from blood (not recorded which). These receptor sequences come from a man aged 25-45 years who had recovered from COVID-19. Each CDR3 is given with its conserved first and last residue. The D gene is left open where the match is weak. Size tells how often a clone was seen (once, few, many) or the class of an expanded clone, and some rows leave it out.

j_call: TRBJ1-2
v_call: TRBV4-1
d_call: TRBD1
clone_size: once
cdr3_nt: TGCGCCAGCAGCCAAAGGGGGCGTGAAAACTCCGGGACAGGATTGTATGGCTACACCTTC
cdr3_aa: CASSQRGRENSGTGLYGYTF

j_call: TRBJ1-4
v_call: TRBV28
d_call: TRBD1
clone_size: -
cdr3_nt: TGTGCCAGCAGTTTGGAGGGGGCGCTGGTTAATGAAAAACTGTTTTTT
cdr3_aa: CASSLEGALVNEKLFF

j_call: TRBJ2-5
v_call: TRBV29-1
d_call: -
clone_size: -
cdr3_nt: TGCAGCGTTGACCGGGCGGGGGAGACCCAGTACTTC
cdr3_aa: CSVDRAGETQYF

j_call: TRBJ2-7
v_call: TRBV10-1
d_call: TRBD2
clone_size: -
cdr3_nt: TGCGCCAGCAGTGAAGCGGGAGGGCCCTACGAGCAGTACTTC
cdr3_aa: CASSEAGGPYEQYF

j_call: TRBJ2-6
v_call: TRBV28
d_call: -
clone_size: -
cdr3_nt: TGTGCCAGCCAATTGGGGGCGGCTGGGGCCAACGTCCTGACTTTC
cdr3_aa: CASQLGAAGANVLTF

j_call: TRBJ1-4
v_call: TRBV2
d_call: -
clone_size: -
cdr3_nt: TGTGCCAGCACATCGGGGGTAACTAATGAAAAACTGTTTTTT
cdr3_aa: CASTSGVTNEKLFF

j_call: TRBJ1-1
v_call: TRBV3-1/TRBV3-2
d_call: TRBD1
clone_size: -
cdr3_nt: TGTGCCAGCAGCCCACAGGGGCCAGTCGGTATTTCTGAAGCTTTCTTT
cdr3_aa: CASSPQGPVGISEAFF

j_call: TRBJ2-2
v_call: TRBV5-4
d_call: TRBD2
clone_size: -
cdr3_nt: TGTGCCAGCAGCTTTGCGGGAGGGCCCGGGACCGGGGAGCTGTTTTTT
cdr3_aa: CASSFAGGPGTGELFF

j_call: TRBJ2-1
v_call: TRBV19
d_call: TRBD2
clone_size: once
cdr3_nt: TGTGCCAGTAGCTATTCAGCGGGAGGGCCCTCCAATGAGCAGTTCTTC
cdr3_aa: CASSYSAGGPSNEQFF

j_call: TRBJ2-1
v_call: TRBV5-1
d_call: -
clone_size: once
cdr3_nt: TGCGCCAGCAGCCTGGGAGAGTCGGGGGAGCAGTTCTTC
cdr3_aa: CASSLGESGEQFF

j_call: TRBJ2-1
v_call: TRBV7-3
d_call: -
clone_size: -
cdr3_nt: TGTGCCAGCAGCTCTGGCGGCTCCTACAATGAGCAGTTCTTC
cdr3_aa: CASSSGGSYNEQFF

j_call: TRBJ2-1
v_call: TRBV5-4
d_call: TRBD2
clone_size: -
cdr3_nt: TGTGCCAGCAGCGTAATCCGGACTAGCGACCACTACAATGAGCAGTTCTTC
cdr3_aa: CASSVIRTSDHYNEQFF

j_call: TRBJ2-2
v_call: TRBV28
d_call: TRBD1
clone_size: -
cdr3_nt: TGTGCCAGCAGTTTAAATATTGGGACAGGGACCACGAACACCGGGGAGCTGTTTTTT
cdr3_aa: CASSLNIGTGTTNTGELFF

j_call: TRBJ1-2
v_call: TRBV19
d_call: -
clone_size: -
cdr3_nt: TGTGCCAGTAGTATCTTCGCGACACTGTTTTCTCATGGCTACACCTTC
cdr3_aa: CASSIFATLFSHGYTF

j_call: TRBJ2-7
v_call: TRBV10-3
d_call: -
clone_size: -
cdr3_nt: TGTGCCATCAGTGAGGCCATAGCGGTAGCCTACGAGCAGTACTTC
cdr3_aa: CAISEAIAVAYEQYF

j_call: TRBJ1-2
v_call: TRBV4-1
d_call: -
clone_size: -
cdr3_nt: TGCGCCAGCAGCCAAGCGGACAGCACTAACTATGGCTACACCTTC
cdr3_aa: CASSQADSTNYGYTF

j_call: TRBJ2-3
v_call: TRBV25-1
d_call: TRBD2
clone_size: -
cdr3_nt: TGTGCCAGCAGACCGCAGGCTAGCGGACCGACAGATACGCAGTATTTT
cdr3_aa: CASRPQASGPTDTQYF

j_call: TRBJ2-7
v_call: TRBV7-8
d_call: TRBD1
clone_size: few
cdr3_nt: TGTGCCAGCAGCTCAGGGGGATCGCCACCATTGGAGCAGTACTTC
cdr3_aa: CASSSGGSPPLEQYF

j_call: TRBJ2-4
v_call: TRBV19
d_call: -
clone_size: -
cdr3_nt: TGTGCCAGTAGTATCGGCTGGCTACGATACGACGCGGGACTCCCCGGAAACATTCAGTACTTC
cdr3_aa: CASSIGWLRYDAGLPGNIQYF

j_call: TRBJ2-3
v_call: TRBV9
d_call: -
clone_size: -
cdr3_nt: TGTGCCAGCAGTCTAAGCGGCACTAGCACAGATACGCAGTATTTT
cdr3_aa: CASSLSGTSTDTQYF

j_call: TRBJ2-1
v_call: TRBV28
d_call: -
clone_size: -
cdr3_nt: TGTGCCAGCAGTTTTCCCCCGGGAGAGTGGCGTAATGAGCAGTTCTTC
cdr3_aa: CASSFPPGEWRNEQFF

j_call: TRBJ1-1
v_call: TRBV6-5
d_call: -
clone_size: -
cdr3_nt: TGTGCCAGCAGTTCCCGGGGGGTGAACACTGAAGCTTTCTTT
cdr3_aa: CASSSRGVNTEAFF

j_call: TRBJ2-2
v_call: TRBV5-1
d_call: TRBD2
clone_size: -
cdr3_nt: TGCGCCAGCAGCTTGGGACTAGCGGTCGCGAACACCGGGGAGCTGTTTTTT
cdr3_aa: CASSLGLAVANTGELFF

j_call: TRBJ1-2
v_call: TRBV9
d_call: -
clone_size: -
cdr3_nt: TGTGCCAGCAGCGTAGCATTCGGAGCTAACTATGGCTACACCTTC
cdr3_aa: CASSVAFGANYGYTF

j_call: TRBJ1-4
v_call: TRBV3-1/TRBV3-2
d_call: -
clone_size: few
cdr3_nt: TGTGCCAGCAGCCGACTCAGGGTAACTAATGAAAAACTGTTTTTT
cdr3_aa: CASSRLRVTNEKLFF

j_call: TRBJ1-3
v_call: TRBV3-1/TRBV3-2
d_call: TRBD1
clone_size: -
cdr3_nt: TGTGCCAGCAGCCTCGGACAGGGCGGAAACACCATATATTTT
cdr3_aa: CASSLGQGGNTIYF

j_call: TRBJ2-7
v_call: TRBV28
d_call: -
clone_size: -
cdr3_nt: TGTGCCAGCACCCGTGGTCCGGCGGGCGAGCAGTACTTC
cdr3_aa: CASTRGPAGEQYF

j_call: TRBJ2-3
v_call: TRBV24-1
d_call: -
clone_size: -
cdr3_nt: TGTGCCACCAGTGATTTGGGGCCCCTAGATACGCAGTATTTT
cdr3_aa: CATSDLGPLDTQYF

j_call: TRBJ1-1
v_call: TRBV30
d_call: -
clone_size: -
cdr3_nt: TGTGCCTGGAGTGTTACACAGGGGAACACTGAAGCTTTCTTT
cdr3_aa: CAWSVTQGNTEAFF

j_call: TRBJ2-7
v_call: TRBV5-1
d_call: TRBD2
clone_size: -
cdr3_nt: TGCGCCAGCAGCCTAGCGGGAGGGCCTGTGCACGAGCAGTACTTC
cdr3_aa: CASSLAGGPVHEQYF

j_call: TRBJ1-6
v_call: TRBV6-5
d_call: -
clone_size: -
cdr3_nt: TGTGCCAGCACGGGCTCCTATAATTCACCCCTCCACTTT
cdr3_aa: CASTGSYNSPLHF

j_call: TRBJ1-4
v_call: TRBV19
d_call: TRBD1
clone_size: -
cdr3_nt: TGTGCCAGTAGTCTTCTACAGGGGGCCCCTGGGGAAAAACTGTTTTTT
cdr3_aa: CASSLLQGAPGEKLFF

j_call: TRBJ1-1
v_call: TRBV12-3/TRBV12-4
d_call: -
clone_size: -
cdr3_nt: TGTGCCAGCAGCCCCGAGGGAGCAGGTCACGCTTTCTTT
cdr3_aa: CASSPEGAGHAFF

j_call: TRBJ1-1
v_call: TRBV7-9
d_call: -
clone_size: -
cdr3_nt: TGTGCCAGCGGCCGGGACATCGGGTTTTCGGCTTTCTTT
cdr3_aa: CASGRDIGFSAFF

j_call: TRBJ1-2
v_call: TRBV12-3/TRBV12-4
d_call: -
clone_size: -
cdr3_nt: TGTGCCAGCAGTTACCAGGCGCACGGCTACACCTTC
cdr3_aa: CASSYQAHGYTF

j_call: TRBJ1-4
v_call: TRBV29-1
d_call: TRBD1
clone_size: -
cdr3_nt: TGCAGCGGGCAGGGGGATGAAAAACTGTTTTTT
cdr3_aa: CSGQGDEKLFF

j_call: TRBJ1-1
v_call: TRBV30
d_call: -
clone_size: -
cdr3_nt: TGTGCCTGGAGACAGAACACTGAAGCTTTCTTT
cdr3_aa: CAWRQNTEAFF

j_call: TRBJ1-6
v_call: TRBV5-4
d_call: TRBD1
clone_size: -
cdr3_nt: TGTGCCAGCAGCAGGGACAGTAGCTCCTATAATTCACCCCTCCACTTT
cdr3_aa: CASSRDSSSYNSPLHF

j_call: TRBJ2-7
v_call: TRBV28
d_call: -
clone_size: -
cdr3_nt: TGTGCCTTCCGGGACTCTTATTCCTACGAGCAGTACTTC
cdr3_aa: CAFRDSYSYEQYF

j_call: TRBJ2-7
v_call: TRBV2
d_call: TRBD1
clone_size: -
cdr3_nt: TGTGCCAGCAGTTACAGGGGGGAATCCTACGAGCAGTACTTC
cdr3_aa: CASSYRGESYEQYF

j_call: TRBJ2-1
v_call: TRBV18
d_call: -
clone_size: -
cdr3_nt: TGTGCCAGCTCACCCCAGGGGACGGCCAATGAGCAGTTCTTC
cdr3_aa: CASSPQGTANEQFF

j_call: TRBJ2-5
v_call: TRBV12-3/TRBV12-4
d_call: -
clone_size: -
cdr3_nt: TGTGCCAGCAGTGTAAGGGGAAGAGAGACCCAGTACTTC
cdr3_aa: CASSVRGRETQYF

j_call: TRBJ1-2
v_call: TRBV10-1
d_call: -
clone_size: -
cdr3_nt: TGCGCCAGCAGTGAGTCGCCGAGTCGGTCCGGCTACACCTTC
cdr3_aa: CASSESPSRSGYTF

j_call: TRBJ2-6
v_call: TRBV19
d_call: TRBD1
clone_size: -
cdr3_nt: TGTGCCAGTAGTTTCGGGACAGGTTCCTCTGGGGCCAACGTCCTGACTTTC
cdr3_aa: CASSFGTGSSGANVLTF

j_call: TRBJ2-1
v_call: TRBV27
d_call: -
clone_size: -
cdr3_nt: TGTGCCAGCAGTTTAGTGGGCAGCGGTTACAATGAGCAGTTCTTC
cdr3_aa: CASSLVGSGYNEQFF

j_call: TRBJ1-2
v_call: TRBV18
d_call: -
clone_size: few
cdr3_nt: TGTGCCAGCTCAAAAGACCGGGACAAAGTCCGCTATGGCTACACCTTC
cdr3_aa: CASSKDRDKVRYGYTF

j_call: TRBJ2-7
v_call: TRBV5-6
d_call: -
clone_size: once
cdr3_nt: TGTGCCAGCAGCTTGAGTCCTTCCGGGAGCCACGAGCAGTACTTC
cdr3_aa: CASSLSPSGSHEQYF

j_call: TRBJ2-5
v_call: TRBV19
d_call: TRBD2
clone_size: -
cdr3_nt: TGTGCCAGTAGTCCTAAACTAGCGGGAGGGCCGACGATAAAGACCCAGTACTTC
cdr3_aa: CASSPKLAGGPTIKTQYF

j_call: TRBJ1-2
v_call: TRBV27
d_call: -
clone_size: -
cdr3_nt: TGTGCCAGCAGTACAGGACAGAGCTATGGCTACACCTTC
cdr3_aa: CASSTGQSYGYTF

j_call: TRBJ1-1
v_call: TRBV5-1
d_call: -
clone_size: -
cdr3_nt: TGCGCCAGCAGCTTGGAGGCGTTCTCGGGCACTGAAGCTTTCTTT
cdr3_aa: CASSLEAFSGTEAFF

j_call: TRBJ1-1
v_call: TRBV6-5
d_call: -
clone_size: -
cdr3_nt: TGTGCCACTCACCAACCAGGAGGAACTGAAGCTTTCTTT
cdr3_aa: CATHQPGGTEAFF

j_call: TRBJ1-2
v_call: TRBV6-6
d_call: -
clone_size: -
cdr3_nt: TGTGCCAGCAGTCCGACAGATAACTATGGCTACACCTTC
cdr3_aa: CASSPTDNYGYTF

j_call: TRBJ2-2
v_call: TRBV19
d_call: -
clone_size: -
cdr3_nt: TGTGCCAGTAGTATGGTGGCTTGGACTGCAAACACCGGGGAGCTGTTTTTT
cdr3_aa: CASSMVAWTANTGELFF

j_call: TRBJ2-1
v_call: TRBV28
d_call: TRBD1
clone_size: once
cdr3_nt: TGTGCCAGCAGTGCAAACAGGGGGATCTACAATGAGCAGTTCTTC
cdr3_aa: CASSANRGIYNEQFF

j_call: TRBJ2-2
v_call: TRBV28
d_call: -
clone_size: -
cdr3_nt: TGTGCCAGCAGCGCCGGGACAACGAACACCGGGGAGCTGTTTTTT
cdr3_aa: CASSAGTTNTGELFF

j_call: TRBJ1-2
v_call: TRBV11-2
d_call: TRBD1
clone_size: few
cdr3_nt: TGTGCCAGCAGCTTAGACTCCGACAGGGGGTATGGCTACACCTTC
cdr3_aa: CASSLDSDRGYGYTF

j_call: TRBJ1-2
v_call: TRBV2
d_call: -
clone_size: -
cdr3_nt: TGTGCCAGCAGTGAAAGGGGGGGTGCCTATGGCTACACCTTC
cdr3_aa: CASSERGGAYGYTF

j_call: TRBJ2-7
v_call: TRBV28
d_call: -
clone_size: -
cdr3_nt: TGTGCCAGCAGCGGATACCGGGCCTTAGAGGGCGAGCAGTACTTC
cdr3_aa: CASSGYRALEGEQYF

j_call: TRBJ2-7
v_call: TRBV9
d_call: TRBD2
clone_size: -
cdr3_nt: TGTGCCAGCAGCGTAGCGGTCGCGGGAGCCTCCTACGAGCAGTACTTC
cdr3_aa: CASSVAVAGASYEQYF